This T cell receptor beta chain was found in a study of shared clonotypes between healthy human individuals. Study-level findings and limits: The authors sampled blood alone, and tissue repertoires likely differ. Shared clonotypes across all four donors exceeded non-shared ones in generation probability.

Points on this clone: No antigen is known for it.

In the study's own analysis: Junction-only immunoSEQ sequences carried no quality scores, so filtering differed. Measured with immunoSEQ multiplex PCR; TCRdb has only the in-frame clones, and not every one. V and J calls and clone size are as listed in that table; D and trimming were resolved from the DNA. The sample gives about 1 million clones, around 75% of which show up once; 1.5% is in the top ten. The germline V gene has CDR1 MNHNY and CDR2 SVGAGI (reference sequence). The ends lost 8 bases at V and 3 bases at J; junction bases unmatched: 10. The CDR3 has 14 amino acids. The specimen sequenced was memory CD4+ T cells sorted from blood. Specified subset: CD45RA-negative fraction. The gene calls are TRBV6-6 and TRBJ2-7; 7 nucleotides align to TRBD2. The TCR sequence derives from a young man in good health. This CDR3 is CASGAGGGSYEQYF. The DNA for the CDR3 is TGTGCCAGCGGGGCTGGGGGGGGGAGCTACGAGCAGTACTTC.